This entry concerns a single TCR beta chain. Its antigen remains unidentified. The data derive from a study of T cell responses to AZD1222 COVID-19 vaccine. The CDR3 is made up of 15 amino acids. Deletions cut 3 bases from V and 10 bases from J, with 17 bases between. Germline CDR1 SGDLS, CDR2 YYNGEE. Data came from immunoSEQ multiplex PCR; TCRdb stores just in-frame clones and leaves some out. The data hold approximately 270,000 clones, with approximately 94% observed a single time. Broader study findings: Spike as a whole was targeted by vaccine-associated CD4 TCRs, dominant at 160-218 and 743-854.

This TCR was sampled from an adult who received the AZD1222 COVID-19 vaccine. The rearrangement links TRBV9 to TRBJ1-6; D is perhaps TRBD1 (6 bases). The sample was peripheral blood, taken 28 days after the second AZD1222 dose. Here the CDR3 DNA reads TGTGCCAGCAGCGGGGAAACGGACAGCCGATCACCCCTCCACTTT. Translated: CASSGETDSRSPLHF.